These T cell receptor beta chains were read from a single sample in a study of blood T cell repertoires in COVID-19. TCRdb keeps only in-frame clones here, not all; method: immunoSEQ multiplex PCR. The table records around 50,000 clones, around 80% of them present only once. Material: peripheral blood. The receptors were sampled from a woman aged 60 to 75 with acute or convalescent COVID-19. The CDR3 runs from the conserved cysteine through the conserved F or W. The D gene is left open where the match is weak. Clone sizes are given selectively: once, few, many, or a class where the clone is expanded.

D,size,V,J,CDR3,DNA
TRBD1,NA,TRBV5-8,TRBJ1-4,CASSRSLNRGTNEKLFF,TGTGCCAGCAGCCGCAGTTTAAACAGGGGGACTAATGAAAAACTGTTTTTT
NA,NA,TRBV30,TRBJ1-4,CAHWAGMGEKLFF,TGTGCCCATTGGGCCGGGATGGGTGAAAAACTGTTTTTT
TRBD2,NA,TRBV5-4,TRBJ2-7,CASSSSGTSGAYEQYF,TGTGCCAGCAGCTCTTCGGGGACTAGCGGGGCCTACGAGCAGTACTTC
TRBD1,many,TRBV19,TRBJ2-3,CASRVTTGTGGIDTQYF,TGTGCCAGTAGGGTAACGACCGGGACAGGGGGCATAGATACGCAGTATTTT
TRBD2,NA,TRBV27,TRBJ2-3,CASANKRAGTDTQYF,TGTGCCAGCGCGAATAAGAGAGCGGGAACAGATACGCAGTATTTT
TRBD1,NA,TRBV7-9,TRBJ1-4,CASSLGGGAEKLFF,TGTGCCAGCAGCTTAGGAGGGGGCGCCGAAAAACTGTTTTTT
NA,NA,TRBV7-2,TRBJ1-2,CASSGGQTDYGYTF,TGTGCCAGCAGCGGAGGACAGACTGATTATGGCTACACCTTC
NA,NA,TRBV6-6,TRBJ1-5,CASSYGEGPQPQHF,TGTGCCAGCAGTTACGGGGAGGGTCCTCAGCCCCAGCATTTT
NA,NA,TRBV4-2,TRBJ1-3,CASSQSGPESSGNTIYF,TGTGCCAGCAGCCAATCTGGGCCTGAGAGCTCTGGAAACACCATATATTTT
TRBD2,once,TRBV5-6,TRBJ2-7,CASSPGGYEQYF,TGTGCCAGCAGCCCGGGGGGGTACGAGCAGTACTTC
TRBD1,few,TRBV27,TRBJ2-5,CASSLRTGEETQYF,TGTGCCAGCAGTCTTCGGACAGGGGAAGAGACCCAGTACTTC
NA,NA,TRBV11-2,TRBJ2-5,CASSLVPREEETQYF,TGTGCCAGCAGCTTAGTTCCCAGGGAGGAAGAGACCCAGTACTTC
NA,NA,TRBV2,TRBJ1-5,CASGRPTNNQPQHF,TGTGCCAGCGGGCGACCGACAAATAATCAGCCCCAGCATTTT
NA,NA,TRBV4-1,TRBJ1-2,CASSQRGDYGYTF,TGCGCCAGCAGCCAACGGGGGGACTATGGCTACACCTTC
NA,NA,TRBV3-1/TRBV3-2,TRBJ2-3,CASSHVTGTRDTQYF,TGTGCCAGCAGCCATGTTACCGGTACGAGAGATACGCAGTATTTT
NA,few,TRBV5-1,TRBJ2-3,CASSLGGLSTDTQYF,TGCGCCAGCAGCTTGGGAGGGCTAAGCACAGATACGCAGTATTTT
NA,NA,TRBV7-2,TRBJ1-4,CASSSTGKVGEKLFF,TGTGCCAGCAGCTCAACAGGGAAGGTGGGCGAAAAACTGTTTTTT
TRBD1,NA,TRBV5-5,TRBJ1-4,CASSPRQGPNEKLFF,TGTGCCAGCAGCCCTCGACAGGGGCCTAATGAAAAACTGTTTTTT
TRBD1,NA,TRBV12-5,TRBJ2-2,CASGLVLTGGNGELFF,TGTGCTAGTGGTTTGGTACTGACAGGGGGTAACGGGGAGCTGTTTTTT
NA,NA,TRBV5-5,TRBJ2-1,CASSFRTVNNEQFF,TGTGCCAGCAGCTTTAGGACAGTTAACAATGAGCAGTTCTTC
NA,NA,TRBV7-8,TRBJ2-2,CASSLVPADTGELFF,TGTGCCAGCAGCTTAGTCCCAGCGGACACCGGGGAGCTGTTTTTT
TRBD1,few,TRBV4-1,TRBJ2-7,CASSQEQDRGYEQYF,TGCGCCAGCAGCCAAGAACAGGACAGGGGCTACGAGCAGTACTTC
NA,NA,TRBV3-1/TRBV3-2,TRBJ1-2,CASSQATLRGYTF,TGTGCCAGCAGCCAAGCCACCTTGAGGGGCTACACCTTC
TRBD2,NA,TRBV5-4,TRBJ2-2,CASRTGLAGIAGELFF,TGTGCCAGCAGGACGGGACTAGCGGGAATAGCCGGGGAGCTGTTTTTT
TRBD1,NA,TRBV7-9,TRBJ2-3,CASRPRTGVRTDTQYF,TGTGCCAGCAGACCTCGGACAGGGGTCCGCACAGATACGCAGTATTTT
NA,NA,TRBV29-1,TRBJ1-1,CSAVGGRRTEAFF,TGCAGCGCCGTCGGGGGGCGTCGAACTGAAGCTTTCTTT
TRBD2,NA,TRBV6-1,TRBJ2-5,CASSEDWGGGAMETQYF,TGTGCCAGCAGTGAAGATTGGGGCGGGGGGGCTATGGAGACCCAGTACTTC
NA,NA,TRBV7-9,TRBJ2-3,CASGRGMSSTDTQYF,TGTGCCAGCGGGAGGGGGATGTCTAGCACAGATACGCAGTATTTT
TRBD2,NA,TRBV9,TRBJ2-5,CASSSGGAGETQYF,TGTGCCAGCTCCAGCGGGGGGGCCGGGGAGACCCAGTACTTC
TRBD1,few,TRBV7-9,TRBJ1-6,CASSSRTGDNSPLHF,TGTGCCAGCAGCTCCAGGACAGGCGATAATTCACCCCTCCACTTT
NA,NA,TRBV24-1,TRBJ1-1,CATSDFFTGETFF,TGTGCCACCAGTGATTTTTTCACGGGGGAAACTTTCTTT
TRBD2,NA,TRBV7-3,TRBJ2-3,CASSHGGAADTQYF,TGTGCCAGCAGCCACGGGGGGGCCGCAGATACGCAGTATTTT
NA,NA,TRBV29-1,TRBJ1-2,CSVESGSRGYTF,TGCAGCGTTGAATCGGGTAGTCGTGGCTACACCTTC
NA,NA,TRBV19,TRBJ1-2,CASNPGRGYGYTF,TGTGCCAGTAACCCAGGCAGGGGCTATGGCTACACCTTC
TRBD1,NA,TRBV11-2,TRBJ2-7,CASRTGQANYEQYF,TGTGCCAGCAGGACGGGACAGGCGAACTACGAGCAGTACTTC